This T cell receptor (beta chain) was recorded in a study of blood T cell repertoires in COVID-19. Germline V gene data show CDR1 as LNHDA and CDR2 as SQIVND (reference sequence). The CDR3 length is 14 residues. V lost 3 bases and J 0 bases, leaving 6 bases between the germline ends. Sequencing was performed with immunoSEQ multiplex PCR; in TCRdb, only in-frame clones are kept and a portion is missing. The sample lists 200,000 to 250,000 clones, 80% to 90% occurring once. The genes are TRBV19 and TRBJ1-3; the D is unclear. The TCR comes from a man in his late teens or twenties with active or convalescent COVID-19. The specimen was peripheral blood. CDR3 bases: TGTGCCAGTAGTATGATGAGCTCTGGAAACACCATATATTTT. Amino acids: CASSMMSSGNTIYF.